A single sample gave rise to the 24 T cell receptor beta chains below, sequenced in a study of T cell repertoires in cytomegalovirus infection. TCRdb processed the reads anew with MiXCR; each CDR3 protein has one entry. The sample includes roughly 100,000 distinct CDR3 sequences, 16% of them seen just once. Sequenced material: PBMCs. These TCRs come from a human donor in good health (CMV status not recorded). Some clones in this sample may be carry-over from other donors' samples.

The chain is built from TRBV20-1 and TRBJ2-3; 10 nucleotides match TRBD2. J lost 5 bases, V lost 3 bases, and 5 bases had no gene match. This CDR3 is built from 14 residues. CDR1 and CDR2 (germline): DFQATT, SNEGSKA (reference sequence). Written as DNA, the CDR3 is TGCAGTGCTAGTATCGCTAGCGGGGGAGATACGCAGTATTTT. This encodes CSASIASGGDTQYF.

A remark on this clonotype: Germline is not matched at one junction end, which may reflect a read error. The chain joins TRBV11-1 to TRBJ1-4, with D tentatively TRBD1 (5 bases). This CDR3 has 16 residues. CDR1 SGHAT and CDR2 FQDESV come from the germline V gene (reference sequence). Here the CDR3 reads CARSLAVTATDEKLFF. In nucleotides, the CDR3 is TGTGCCCGCAGCTTAGCGGTGACAGCGACGGATGAAAAACTGTTTTTT.

This clonotype was seen at least ten times. The chain has TRBV7-2 and TRBJ2-4; TRBD2 might be the D (6 bases). Germline assignment: CDR1 SGHTA and CDR2 FQGNSA. V lost 4 bases to trimming and J lost 0 bases, with 13 bases between them. The CDR3 runs 16 residues. The CDR3 is CASSSTVGLAKNIQYF. The CDR3, as DNA: TGTGCCAGCAGCTCAACGGTGGGACTAGCCAAAAACATTCAGTACTTC.

The gene calls are TRBV14 and TRBJ2-7; 7 bases line up with TRBD1. There are 13 residues in the CDR3. In germline, CDR1 is SGHDN, CDR2 FVKESK. V lost 5 bases and J lost 6; bases outside the gene matches: 7. CDR3 region: CASSSTRQGEQYF. CDR3 sequence (DNA): TGTGCCAGCAGCTCCACCCGACAGGGCGAGCAGTACTTC.

The chain has TRBV28 and TRBJ2-7; tentatively, D is TRBD2 (7 bases). V gave up 7 bases and J gave up 0 bases, with 16 bases separating them. The CDR3 runs to 15 residues. CDR1 and CDR2 from the germline V gene are MDHEN and SYDVKM. The CDR3 here is CASTLGGASSYEQYF. CDR3 bases: TGTGCCAGCACCTTAGGGGGGGCGAGCTCCTACGAGCAGTACTTC.

The chain employs TRBV7-8 and TRBJ2-3; the match to TRBD2 covers 10 bases. Germline V gene data show CDR1 as SGHVS and CDR2 as FQNEAQ. J gave up 6 bases and V 2 bases, and 5 bases lay outside the gene matches. The CDR3 totals 15 residues. CDR3 DNA: TGTGCCAGCAGCTTAAGCGGGGGGGCCGGTGATACGCAGTATTTT. Residues: CASSLSGGAGDTQYF.

This clonotype was seen at least ten times. The rearrangement links TRBV4-2 to TRBJ1-1; D unclear. Germline V gene lookup returns CDR1 LGHNA and CDR2 YNFKEQ. Trimming pared 1 base from V and 1 base from J, leaving 13 bases between. The length of the CDR3 is 16 residues. The CDR3 nucleotides read TGTGCCAGCAGCCAAGTCCGGGATTGGGAGAACACTGAAGCTTTCTTT. Its translation: CASSQVRDWENTEAFF.

The J gene is TRBJ2-5, the V gene TRBV11-2; maybe TRBD2 (7 bases). The CDR3 runs 18 residues. Germline V gene sequence: CDR1 SGHAT, CDR2 FQNNGV. Trimming took 1 base from V and 2 from J, leaving 20 bases between them. The CDR3 region has the DNA TGTGCCAGCAGCTTAGGACTGTCGGGGGGCGCGAGGCAAGAGACCCAGTACTTC. Protein: CASSLGLSGGARQETQYF.

In this sample, this clonotype turned up a few times. The V and J genes are TRBV2 and TRBJ2-1; D is possibly TRBD2 (5 bases). From germline, CDR1 is SNHLY and CDR2 FYNNEI. The V end was cut by 5 bases, the J end by 2 bases, with 10 bases between. The CDR3 runs 14 residues. Here the CDR3 DNA reads TGTGCCAGCAGTCGGGGATGGGCCTACAATGAGCAGTTCTTC. Translating gives CASSRGWAYNEQFF.

V usage is TRBV19 and J usage is TRBJ2-3, with TRBD2 matching 8 bases. The germline V gene encodes CDR1 LNHDA and CDR2 SQIVND (reference sequence). After removal of 7 bases from V and 8 bases from J, the junction contained 2 bases not matched to a gene. The length of the CDR3 is 11 residues. The CDR3 DNA follows: TGTGCCAGTATGAGCGGGGGTACGCAGTATTTT. This translates into CASMSGGTQYF.

J is TRBJ2-6 and V is TRBV2; 7 bases agree with TRBD1. The CDR3 runs to 14 residues. Losses at the gene ends were 8 bases for V and 12 bases for J; bases not matched to a gene: 13. Germline CDR1 SNHLY, CDR2 FYNNEI. The CDR3, as DNA: TGTGCCAGCCGGACAGGCCCGATTTGGGGCGTCCTGACTTTC. It specifies CASRTGPIWGVLTF.

This clonotype was seen many times. The V and J genes are TRBV5-6 and TRBJ1-1; D remains unclear. Germline CDR1 and CDR2: SGHDT and YYEEEE. Trimming stripped 0 bases from V and 1 base from J, with 4 bases between. The CDR3 is made up of 13 amino acids. CDR3 coding DNA: TGTGCCAGCAGCTTGGGATGGAACACTGAAGCTTTCTTT. Protein: CASSLGWNTEAFF.

V gene TRBV28 combines with J gene TRBJ1-2; 7 nucleotides align to TRBD1. CDR1 and CDR2 from the germline V gene are MDHEN and SYDVKM. J gave up 5 bases and V 7 bases, and 7 bases lay outside the gene matches. The CDR3 is 13 amino acids. In DNA form, the CDR3 reads TGTGCCAGCAACCACGAGACAGGGTATGGCTACACCTTC. It specifies CASNHETGYGYTF.

V is TRBV20-1 and J is TRBJ2-7, with a possible D match to TRBD1 (6 bases). The V end lost 1 base, the J end lost 2 bases, and 9 bases lay between the germline ends. The germline gives CDR1 DFQATT, CDR2 SNEGSKA (reference sequence). This CDR3 spans 13 amino acids. CDR3 nucleotide sequence: TGCAGTGCTAGAGGGCAGGGGACCTACGAGCAGTACTTC. This encodes CSARGQGTYEQYF.

This clonotype appeared many times. The J gene is TRBJ1-2, the V gene TRBV7-2; TRBD1 matches at 7 bases. The V gene end was trimmed by 5 bases and the J gene end by 2 bases; junction bases not matched to a gene: 5. CDR3 length: 14 amino acids. Germline V gene sequence: CDR1 SGHTA, CDR2 FQGNSA. In DNA, the CDR3 is TGTGCCAGCAGCCGCCAGGGGGGGAACTATGGCTACACCTTC. It specifies CASSRQGGNYGYTF.

This clonotype was counted only a few times. The chain links TRBV6-2 or TRBV6-3 to TRBJ2-7, with 8 bases fitting TRBD1. The CDR3 is 14 amino acids. The V segment lost 4 bases and the J segment 2 bases; nucleotides outside the gene matches: 4. Looked up from germline, CDR1 is MNHEY and CDR2 is SVGEGT. Here the CDR3 DNA reads TGTGCCAGCAGTTTTCGACAGGGGACCTACGAGCAGTACTTC. Translated: CASSFRQGTYEQYF.

This clonotype was counted at least ten times. The chain carries TRBV7-2 and TRBJ2-2; unclear D gene. Deletions cut 1 base from V and 2 bases from J, with 14 bases between. This CDR3 contains 17 residues. The germline V gene encodes CDR1 SGHTA and CDR2 FQGNSA. The CDR3 here is CASSLDFATSNTGELFF. CDR3 sequence (DNA): TGTGCCAGCAGCTTAGATTTCGCGACTTCCAACACCGGGGAGCTGTTTTTT.

This clonotype was seen many times. The chain uses TRBV12-3 or TRBV12-4 and TRBJ2-3; possibly TRBD2 for D (6 bases). The CDR3 is 14 amino acids. The V end was cut by 6 bases, the J end by 2 bases, with 12 bases between. CDR3 protein: CASRVTSHTDTQYF. DNA for the CDR3: TGTGCCAGCAGGGTGACTAGTCACACAGATACGCAGTATTTT.

This clonotype has at least ten counts. The genes are TRBV7-2 and TRBJ1-2; unclear D gene. The CDR3 totals 13 residues. Trimming removed 2 bases from V and 8 bases from J, with 12 bases in between. Germline-derived CDR1 and CDR2 are SGHTA and FQGNSA. DNA of the CDR3: TGTGCCAGCAGCTTACAAGAGGAGCGGGGCTACACCTTC. As protein: CASSLQEERGYTF. Based on the CDR3 plus reference TRBV7-2 and TRBJ1-2, the full variable domain is GAGVSQSPSNKVTEKGKDVELRCDPISGHTALYWYRQSLGQGLEFLIYFQGNSAPDKSGLPSDRFSAERTGGSVSTLTIQRTQQEDSAVYLCASSLQEERGYTFGSGTRLTVV.

The chain is built from TRBV28 and TRBJ1-6; D unclear. CDR1 MDHEN and CDR2 SYDVKM come from the germline V gene. With 5 bases removed from V and 7 bases from J, the gap between germline ends came to 15 bases. The CDR3 totals 15 residues. CDR3 residues: CASSITTSSNSPLHF. Written as DNA, the CDR3 is TGTGCCAGCAGTATTACGACGAGCTCAAATTCACCCCTCCACTTT.

This clonotype was observed a handful of times. V gene TRBV6-2 or TRBV6-3 combines with J gene TRBJ2-1; 11 bases are shared with TRBD1. Germline-derived CDR1 and CDR2 are MNHEY and SVGEGT. Unmatched junction bases numbered 8, after V lost 5 bases and J lost 8 bases. CDR3 size: 15 residues. CDR3 coding DNA: TGTGCCAGCAGTAAACCCGGGACAGGGGGTTATGAGCAGTTCTTC. As protein: CASSKPGTGGYEQFF.

This chain links TRBV20-1 with TRBJ2-1; D not resolved. Trimming shortened V by 2 bases and J by 5 bases, and 10 bases separated the two germline ends. CDR3 length: 13 amino acids. CDR1 DFQATT and CDR2 SNEGSKA come from the germline V gene (reference sequence). In DNA form, the CDR3 reads TGCAGTGCTAGACCGAGTGCGCACAATGAGCAGTTCTTC. Protein: CSARPSAHNEQFF.

This clonotype was found a few times. V is TRBV10-3 and J is TRBJ1-4; D possibly corresponds to TRBD1 (6 bases). The CDR3 runs to 14 residues. V lost 3 bases to trimming and J lost 8 bases, with 13 bases between them. The germline gives CDR1 ENHRY, CDR2 SYGVKD. The CDR3 here is CAISDHRDGEKLFF. DNA of the CDR3: TGTGCCATCAGTGACCACAGGGATGGAGAAAAACTGTTTTTT.

This clonotype was seen repeatedly, ten times or more. The J gene is TRBJ1-3, the V gene TRBV7-2; 8 bases map to TRBD1. Per germline, CDR1 SGHTA and CDR2 FQGNSA. J was trimmed by 0 bases and V by 4 bases; bases with no gene match: 8. This CDR3 has 17 residues. CDR3 sequence reads: CASSSSRDRSSGNTIYF. CDR3 nucleotide sequence: TGTGCCAGCAGCTCGTCCCGGGACAGGAGCTCTGGAAACACCATATATTTT.